Listed below are T cell receptor beta chains from one sample, sequenced in a study of T-cell memory formation after mild COVID-19. Using its own MiXCR run on the 5' RACE reads, TCRdb lists one record per CDR3 protein. Of just over 350,000 distinct CDR3 sequences in the sample, approximately 15% were seen once. The source material was PBMCs or a T cell subset sorted from them (not recorded which). The receptors derive from a man aged 18 to 29 who had mild COVID-19 (a few samples of this study predate the infection). Cell type and time point are not known. Each CDR3 is given with its conserved first and last residue. The D gene is left open where the match is weak. Clone size is stated in some rows and not others, as once, few, many or a class when expanded.

D gene | clone size | J gene | V gene | CDR3 DNA | CDR3 protein
. | . | TRBJ2-2 | TRBV28 | TGTGCCACGAGTCCCCCCGGGGAGCTGTTTTTT | CATSPPGELFF
. | . | TRBJ2-3 | TRBV7-9 | TGTGCCAGCAGCATACCAACTTCTAGCACAGATACGCAGTATTTT | CASSIPTSSTDTQYF
. | . | TRBJ2-7 | TRBV18 | TGTGCCAGCTCACCACCATTCCGAGCCTTCTACGAGCAGTACTTC | CASSPPFRAFYEQYF
. | few | TRBJ2-3 | TRBV5-1 | TGCGCCAGCAGCTCCGGTCTACAGACAAGCACAGATACGCAGTATTTT | CASSSGLQTSTDTQYF
TRBD1 | . | TRBJ2-3 | TRBV6-5 | TGTGCCAGCAGTTACCCAGGACAGGGTTATGGTACGCAGTATTTT | CASSYPGQGYGTQYF
TRBD1 | few | TRBJ1-2 | TRBV29-1 | TGCAGCGCCGAGACAGGGTCCGGCTATGGCTACACCTTC | CSAETGSGYGYTF
TRBD1 | . | TRBJ2-7 | TRBV30 | TGTGCCTGGAGTGGGGACAGGGGTTACGAGCAGTACTTC | CAWSGDRGYEQYF
. | few | TRBJ2-7 | TRBV18 | TGTGCCAGCTCACCACCGGGCTTTCGAGGGCAGTACTTC | CASSPPGFRGQYF
TRBD2 | . | TRBJ2-1 | TRBV6-2/TRBV6-3 | TGTGCCAGCAGCCGGACTAGTGAGAATGAGCAGTTCTTC | CASSRTSENEQFF
. | . | TRBJ1-1 | TRBV7-9 | TGTGCCAGCAGCTTAACGGGACGTACGAACACTGAAGCTTTCTTT | CASSLTGRTNTEAFF
. | . | TRBJ1-6 | TRBV9 | TGTGCCAGCAGCGTAGCGACAAATTCACCCCTCCACTTT | CASSVATNSPLHF
. | . | TRBJ2-5 | TRBV28 | TGTGCCAGCAGTTCCCGTCTGTCCCAAGAGACCCAGTACTTC | CASSSRLSQETQYF
. | many | TRBJ2-6 | TRBV6-6 | TGTGCCAGCCACCGACAGGCTGGGGCCAACGTCCTGACTTTC | CASHRQAGANVLTF
TRBD2 | few | TRBJ2-1 | TRBV12-3/TRBV12-4 | TGTGCCAGCAGTGCACCCGGACTAGGTGGGCAGTTCTTC | CASSAPGLGGQFF
. | many | TRBJ1-2 | TRBV2 | TGTGCCAGCAGCTTATCGGGAGTTCCCTATGGCTACACCTTC | CASSLSGVPYGYTF
TRBD2 | few | TRBJ2-3 | TRBV15 | TGTGCCACCAGCAGGCTAGCGGGGGTGTCGACAGATACGCAGTATTTT | CATSRLAGVSTDTQYF
. | many | TRBJ1-1 | TRBV15 | TGTGCCACCAGCTGGGGGAAGGATGCGGCTTTCTTT | CATSWGKDAAFF
. | few | TRBJ2-7 | TRBV5-1 | TGCGCCAGCAGCCCGACTACCTACTCCTACGAGCAGTACTTC | CASSPTTYSYEQYF
TRBD2 | . | TRBJ2-7 | TRBV7-6 | TGTGCCAGCAGCTTAGCTAGCGGGGAAATCTACGAGCAGTACTTC | CASSLASGEIYEQYF
. | . | TRBJ1-2 | TRBV6-5 | TGTGCCAGCAGTTACTCGATACCGCTAGCTAACTATGGCTACACCTTC | CASSYSIPLANYGYTF
TRBD2 | . | TRBJ2-7 | TRBV20-1 | TGCAGTGCTAGAGATTCCCGGGGGGGATACGAGCAGTACTTC | CSARDSRGGYEQYF
. | many | TRBJ1-6 | TRBV3-1 | TGTGCCAGCAGCTTCACGCAGCGGGACCTAAACTTT | CASSFTQRDLNF
. | . | TRBJ2-1 | TRBV7-2 | TGTGCCAGCAGTTCAAAACTAGTTAGCTCCTACAATGAGCAGTTCTTC | CASSSKLVSSYNEQFF
. | . | TRBJ2-7 | TRBV12-5 | TGTGCTAGTGGTTTGGGCAGGACCTACGAGCAGTACTTC | CASGLGRTYEQYF
. | . | TRBJ1-5 | TRBV3-1 | TGTGCCAGCAGCCACTGGACGGACCACAATCAGCCCCAGCATTTT | CASSHWTDHNQPQHF
TRBD1 | . | TRBJ2-3 | TRBV6-5 | TGTGCCAGCAGTCCCCGACAGGGGGGTGCAGATACGCAGTATTTT | CASSPRQGGADTQYF
. | few | TRBJ2-6 | TRBV24-1 | TGTGCCACCAGTATGTCGATGGTCAGCAACGTCCTGACTTTC | CATSMSMVSNVLTF
TRBD1 | . | TRBJ2-1 | TRBV7-2 | TGTGCCAGCAGCCCTCACGGCACGGGACAGCGCAACAATGAGCAGTTCTTC | CASSPHGTGQRNNEQFF
TRBD1 | . | TRBJ1-1 | TRBV9 | TGTGCCAGCAGCGTCGGACAGGGGGCTGGCACTGAAGCTTTCTTT | CASSVGQGAGTEAFF
. | few | TRBJ1-2 | TRBV4-2 | TGTGCCAGCAGCCAAGATAGGGGTGGGAGCTCTAACTATGGCTACACCTTC | CASSQDRGGSSNYGYTF
. | few | TRBJ1-6 | TRBV12-3/TRBV12-4 | TGTGCCAGCAGTCAGAGGGGACAAAGTTCACCCCTCCACTTT | CASSQRGQSSPLHF
. | . | TRBJ2-3 | TRBV5-4 | TGTGCCAGCAGCACGCCCACAGGATCAGATACGCAGTATTTT | CASSTPTGSDTQYF